A selection of T cell receptor beta chains follows, all from one sample in a study of T-cell reconstitution after alpha-beta-depleted transplantation in children. TCRdb re-called the PCR reads through MiXCR, storing one row per CDR3 protein. The data show roughly 400,000 distinct CDR3 sequences, 43% seen once. This material consisted of PBMCs, taken before TCRalphabeta/CD19-depleted stem cell transplant. These receptors originate from a girl aged 2-10 years with aplastic anemia, due to receive a stem cell transplant. Both conserved end residues are part of each CDR3. A D gene is named only where the DNA matches it firmly. Part of the rows lack a size; the others show once, few, many or a class for expanded clones.

v_gene	abundance	j_gene	d_gene	CDR3aa	CDR3nt
TRBV20-1	-	TRBJ2-1	-	CSARRGQSSYNEQFF	TGCAGTGCTAGACGGGGGCAAAGCTCCTACAATGAGCAGTTCTTC
TRBV20-1	-	TRBJ2-3	-	CSARDRTRDTTDTQYF	TGCAGTGCTAGAGACAGGACCCGGGACACCACAGATACGCAGTATTTT
TRBV20-1	few	TRBJ2-1	TRBD2	CSALGPSGNDEQFF	TGCAGTGCCCTGGGGCCTAGCGGGAACGATGAGCAGTTCTTC
TRBV7-6	-	TRBJ2-5	-	CASSLEEWGETQYF	TGTGCCAGCAGCTTGGAGGAGTGGGGAGAGACCCAGTACTTC
TRBV27	-	TRBJ1-1	-	CASSLVEGDNTEAFF	TGTGCCAGCAGTTTGGTAGAGGGAGATAACACTGAAGCTTTCTTT
TRBV20-1	many	TRBJ2-7	TRBD2	CSAPRAGTTYEQYF	TGCAGTGCTCCGAGGGCGGGGACTACTTACGAGCAGTACTTC
TRBV20-1	-	TRBJ2-7	TRBD2	CSAPLAGVFHEQYF	TGCAGTGCACCGCTAGCGGGGGTCTTCCACGAGCAGTACTTC
TRBV7-9	-	TRBJ2-3	TRBD2	CASSLAASGANTDTQYF	TGTGCCAGCAGCTTAGCGGCTAGCGGGGCGAACACAGATACGCAGTATTTT
TRBV5-1	once	TRBJ2-1	-	CASSLDVTGLLGEQFF	TGCGCCAGCAGCTTGGATGTGACAGGTCTCTTGGGTGAGCAGTTCTTC
TRBV9	few	TRBJ2-3	TRBD1	CASSAGTGGMDTQYF	TGTGCCAGCAGTGCCGGGACAGGGGGCATGGATACGCAGTATTTT
TRBV10-3	many	TRBJ2-5	TRBD2	CAISESAGEETQYF	TGTGCCATCAGTGAGTCTGCGGGAGAAGAGACCCAGTACTTC
TRBV10-2	few	TRBJ2-2	TRBD1	CASSERQGPGELFF	TGCGCCAGCAGTGAGAGACAGGGTCCCGGGGAGCTGTTTTTT
TRBV7-2	many	TRBJ2-1	-	CASSLVGTDSNEQFF	TGTGCCAGCAGCTTAGTCGGGACCGACTCCAATGAGCAGTTCTTC
TRBV28	-	TRBJ2-7	TRBD1	CASRPTGGPTYEQYF	TGTGCCAGCAGACCTACAGGGGGCCCTACCTACGAGCAGTACTTC
TRBV30	-	TRBJ2-1	TRBD2	CAWRDLAGESNEQFF	TGTGCCTGGAGGGATCTAGCGGGAGAATCCAATGAGCAGTTCTTC
TRBV11-2	-	TRBJ1-2	TRBD1	CASSPKTGVKATNYGYTF	TGTGCCAGCAGCCCCAAGACAGGGGTTAAGGCGACTAACTATGGCTACACCTTC
TRBV20-1	few	TRBJ2-7	TRBD2	CSARSLAAGEQYF	TGCAGTGCTAGGTCCCTAGCGGCGGGGGAGCAGTACTTC
TRBV5-1	many	TRBJ2-7	-	CASSLRPYYEQYF	TGCGCCAGCAGCTTACGACCGTACTACGAGCAGTACTTC
TRBV12-3/TRBV12-4	many	TRBJ2-3	TRBD2	CASSLKLAGGSDTQYF	TGTGCCAGCAGTTTAAAGCTAGCGGGAGGCTCAGATACGCAGTATTTT
TRBV20-1	-	TRBJ1-5	TRBD1	CSAPKEGANQPQHF	TGCAGTGCTCCAAAGGAGGGGGCTAATCAGCCCCAGCATTTT
TRBV4-1	-	TRBJ1-1	-	CASSQVIPTKTRSTEAFF	TGCGCCAGCAGCCAAGTGATACCCACCAAGACCCGGAGCACTGAAGCTTTCTTT
TRBV7-2	many	TRBJ2-1	-	CASSPPGQLNEQFF	TGTGCCAGCAGCCCCCCCGGGCAGCTCAATGAGCAGTTCTTC
TRBV5-1	many	TRBJ2-7	TRBD2	CASSPAPAGDPYEQYF	TGCGCCAGCAGCCCGGCACCTGCGGGAGATCCCTACGAGCAGTACTTC
TRBV18	-	TRBJ2-1	-	CASSPIEGGGHEQFF	TGTGCCAGCTCACCAATCGAGGGAGGGGGTCATGAGCAGTTCTTC
TRBV15	-	TRBJ2-5	TRBD1	CATSSRTGAETQYF	TGTGCCACCAGCAGTAGGACAGGGGCAGAGACCCAGTACTTC
TRBV6-5	few	TRBJ1-4	-	CASSFSGRVGEKLFF	TGTGCCAGCAGTTTCTCTGGGAGGGTTGGTGAAAAACTGTTTTTT
TRBV4-2	-	TRBJ2-2	TRBD2	CASSQASGANTGELFF	TGTGCCAGCAGCCAGGCCAGCGGGGCGAACACCGGGGAGCTGTTTTTT
TRBV7-9	-	TRBJ2-1	-	CASSLSPGLDEQFF	TGTGCCAGCAGCTTAAGCCCGGGTTTGGATGAGCAGTTCTTC
TRBV5-8	many	TRBJ1-4	-	CASSLELAGGANEKLFF	TGTGCCAGCAGCTTGGAACTAGCCGGAGGCGCTAATGAAAAACTGTTTTTT
TRBV3-1	-	TRBJ2-3	TRBD2	CASSQGGSSDTQYF	TGTGCCAGCAGCCAAGGCGGGAGTTCAGATACGCAGTATTTT
TRBV20-1	-	TRBJ2-5	-	CSARNQGKTQYF	TGCAGTGCTAGAAACCAGGGGAAGACCCAGTACTTC
TRBV15	few	TRBJ1-2	TRBD1	CATSSDGQDYGYTF	TGTGCCACCAGCAGTGACGGACAGGACTATGGCTACACCTTC
TRBV20-1	-	TRBJ2-4	TRBD2	CSAREGREAKNIQYF	TGCAGTGCTAGAGAGGGGAGGGAGGCCAAAAACATTCAGTACTTC
TRBV7-9	once	TRBJ2-7	TRBD1	CASSFPPTGTGTYEQYF	TGTGCCAGCAGCTTCCCGCCAACCGGGACAGGGACCTACGAGCAGTACTTC
TRBV4-1	-	TRBJ2-5	TRBD2	CASSPLTTLADQETQYF	TGCGCCAGCAGCCCTCTGACCACACTAGCGGACCAAGAGACCCAGTACTTC
TRBV30	many	TRBJ2-3	-	CAWSVRADTQYF	TGTGCCTGGAGTGTACGGGCAGATACGCAGTATTTT
TRBV7-9	-	TRBJ2-1	TRBD2	CASSLVLAGGPNEQFF	TGTGCCAGCAGCTTAGTATTAGCGGGAGGGCCGAATGAGCAGTTCTTC
TRBV7-2	-	TRBJ2-1	TRBD2	CASSLGTSYGYDNEQFF	TGTGCCAGCAGCTTAGGGACTAGTTATGGTTACGACAATGAGCAGTTCTTC
TRBV20-1	-	TRBJ2-7	TRBD2	CSAWLAGGLSYEQYF	TGCAGTGCGTGGCTAGCGGGAGGATTGTCCTACGAGCAGTACTTC
TRBV5-1	-	TRBJ1-2	-	CASSLEHGFYGYTF	TGCGCCAGCAGCTTGGAGCACGGATTCTATGGCTACACCTTC
TRBV20-1	few	TRBJ2-3	TRBD2	CSADGTSGDTQYF	TGCAGTGCCGACGGGACTAGTGGAGATACGCAGTATTTT
TRBV6-1	few	TRBJ1-2	TRBD1	CASSGGNRGLDGYTF	TGTGCCAGCAGTGGGGGAAACAGGGGGCTGGATGGCTACACCTTC
TRBV20-1	-	TRBJ2-6	TRBD1	CSAKPAGGAPGFSGANVLTF	TGCAGTGCCAAACCAGCAGGGGGCGCCCCCGGTTTCTCTGGGGCCAACGTCCTGACTTTC
TRBV7-2	-	TRBJ2-4	-	CASSLSSGKNIQYF	TGTGCCAGCAGCTTATCTAGTGGGAAAAACATTCAGTACTTC
TRBV4-3	-	TRBJ1-2	TRBD1	CASSLGDREGDGYTF	TGCGCCAGCAGCCTAGGAGACAGGGAGGGAGATGGCTACACCTTC
TRBV20-1	few	TRBJ2-7	-	CSHEPRAYEQYF	TGCAGCCACGAGCCCAGGGCCTACGAGCAGTACTTC